This note documents a single T cell receptor beta chain sequence. The data are from a study of blood T cell repertoires in COVID-19. Germline loops: CDR1 MGHRA, CDR2 YSYEKL. The CDR3 is 16 residues long. The V gene lost 1 base and the J gene lost 0 bases, with 7 bases spanning the gap. Measured with immunoSEQ multiplex PCR; TCRdb has only the in-frame clones, and not every one. Found here are some 120,000 clones, around 78% of them singletons; the top ten hold approximately 10%. This TCR came from a human donor in a cohort sampled during active COVID-19. The gene calls are TRBV4-1 and TRBJ2-6; D not resolved. The sample consisted of peripheral blood. The CDR3 bases are TGCGCCAGCAGCCAAGCCCCAGGCTCTGGGGCCAACGTCCTGACTTTC. Encoded protein: CASSQAPGSGANVLTF.